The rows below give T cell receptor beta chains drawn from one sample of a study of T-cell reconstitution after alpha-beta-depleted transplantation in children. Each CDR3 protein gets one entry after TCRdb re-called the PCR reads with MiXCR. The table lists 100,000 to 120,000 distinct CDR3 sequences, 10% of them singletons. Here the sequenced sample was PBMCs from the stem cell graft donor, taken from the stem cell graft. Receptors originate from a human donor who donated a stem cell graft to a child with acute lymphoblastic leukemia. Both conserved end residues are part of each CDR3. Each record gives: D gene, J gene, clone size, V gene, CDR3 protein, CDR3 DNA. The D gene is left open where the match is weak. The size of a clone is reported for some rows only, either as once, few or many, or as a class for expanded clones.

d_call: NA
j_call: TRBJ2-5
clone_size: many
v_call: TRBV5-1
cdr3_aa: CASSPEGRGLTWGTQYF
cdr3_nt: TGCGCCAGCAGTCCTGAGGGACGGGGACTTACGTGGGGGACCCAGTACTTC

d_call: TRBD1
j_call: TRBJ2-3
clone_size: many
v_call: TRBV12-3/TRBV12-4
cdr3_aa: CASSPLPGGDGTDTQYF
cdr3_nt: TGTGCCAGCAGTCCCCTCCCAGGGGGCGATGGCACAGATACGCAGTATTTT

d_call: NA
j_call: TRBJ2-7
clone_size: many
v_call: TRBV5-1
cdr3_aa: CASKSFQGGSYEQYF
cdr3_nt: TGCGCCAGCAAATCATTCCAGGGGGGGTCCTACGAGCAGTACTTC

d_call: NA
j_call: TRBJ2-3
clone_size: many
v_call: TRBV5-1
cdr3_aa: CASGETVTDTQYF
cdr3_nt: TGCGCCAGCGGGGAGACGGTCACAGATACGCAGTATTTT

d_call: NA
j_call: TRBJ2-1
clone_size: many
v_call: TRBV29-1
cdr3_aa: CSVVGGVYNEQFF
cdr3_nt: TGCAGCGTTGTCGGAGGGGTATACAATGAGCAGTTCTTC

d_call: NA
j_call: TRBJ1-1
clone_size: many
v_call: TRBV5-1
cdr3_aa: CASSSLGGPEAFF
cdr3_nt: TGCGCCAGCAGCTCCCTCGGAGGGCCCGAAGCTTTCTTT

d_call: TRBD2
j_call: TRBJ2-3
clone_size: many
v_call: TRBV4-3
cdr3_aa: CASSHSRLAGGVIYTQYF
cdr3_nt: TGCGCCAGCAGCCACAGCAGACTAGCGGGAGGTGTTATATATACGCAGTATTTT

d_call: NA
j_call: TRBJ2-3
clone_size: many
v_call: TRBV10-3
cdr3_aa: CAIQGTSTDTQYF
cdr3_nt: TGTGCCATCCAGGGGACTAGCACAGATACGCAGTATTTT

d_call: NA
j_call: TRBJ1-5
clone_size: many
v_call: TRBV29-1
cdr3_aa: CSVESTGTQHF
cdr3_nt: TGCAGCGTTGAATCCACCGGGACCCAGCATTTT

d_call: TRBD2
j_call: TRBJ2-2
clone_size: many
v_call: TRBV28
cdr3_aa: CASSPTLLAGPWSGGELFF
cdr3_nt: TGTGCCAGCAGTCCCACCCTTCTAGCGGGCCCCTGGTCGGGCGGGGAGCTGTTTTTT

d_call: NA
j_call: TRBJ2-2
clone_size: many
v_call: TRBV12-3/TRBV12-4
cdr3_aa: CASSPRVFTGELFF
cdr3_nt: TGTGCCAGCAGTCCCCGGGTGTTCACCGGGGAGCTGTTTTTT

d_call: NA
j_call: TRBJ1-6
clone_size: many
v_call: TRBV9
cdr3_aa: CASSVGGSYNSPLHF
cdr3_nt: TGTGCCAGCAGCGTAGGTGGATCCTATAATTCACCCCTCCACTTT

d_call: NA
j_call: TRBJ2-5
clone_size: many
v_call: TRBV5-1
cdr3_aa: CASSIPGRTQETQYF
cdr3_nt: TGCGCCAGCAGCATACCGGGACGGACGCAAGAGACCCAGTACTTC

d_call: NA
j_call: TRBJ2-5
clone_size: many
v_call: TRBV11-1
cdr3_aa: CASSLYPDTKTQYF
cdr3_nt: TGTGCCAGCAGCTTATATCCGGATACGAAGACCCAGTACTTC

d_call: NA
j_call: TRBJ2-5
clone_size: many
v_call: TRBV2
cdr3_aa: CASRVLLQETQYF
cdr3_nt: TGTGCCAGCCGCGTACTTCTCCAAGAGACCCAGTACTTC

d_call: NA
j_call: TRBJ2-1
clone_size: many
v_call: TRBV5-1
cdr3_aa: CASSYSWGGEFF
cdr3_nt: TGCGCCAGCAGCTATAGTTGGGGCGGGGAGTTCTTC

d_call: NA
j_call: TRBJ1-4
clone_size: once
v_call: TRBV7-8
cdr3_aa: CASSSAGASNEKLFF
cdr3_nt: TGTGCCAGCAGTTCAGCGGGGGCATCAAATGAAAAACTGTTTTTT

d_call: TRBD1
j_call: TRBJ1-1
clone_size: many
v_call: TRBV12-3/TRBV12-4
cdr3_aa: CASNAGQGIEAFF
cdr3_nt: TGTGCCAGCAACGCGGGACAGGGAATTGAAGCTTTCTTT

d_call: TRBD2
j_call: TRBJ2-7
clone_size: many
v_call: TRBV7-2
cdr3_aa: CASSPSGVPYEQYF
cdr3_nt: TGTGCCAGCAGCCCGAGCGGGGTCCCCTACGAGCAGTACTTC

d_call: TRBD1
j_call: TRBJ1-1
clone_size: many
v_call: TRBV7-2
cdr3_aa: CASSSPGTGRSTEAFF
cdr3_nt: TGTGCCAGCAGCTCCCCCGGGACAGGGCGTTCCACTGAAGCTTTCTTT

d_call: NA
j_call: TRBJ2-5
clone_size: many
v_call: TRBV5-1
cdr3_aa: CASSRSDRTQETQYF
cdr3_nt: TGCGCCAGCAGCAGGAGCGACAGGACCCAAGAGACCCAGTACTTC

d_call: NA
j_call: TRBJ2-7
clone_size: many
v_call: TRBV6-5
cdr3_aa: CASSYSASYEQYF
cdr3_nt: TGTGCCAGCAGTTACTCGGCCTCCTACGAGCAGTACTTC

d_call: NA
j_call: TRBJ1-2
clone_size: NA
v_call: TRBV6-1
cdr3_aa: CASSKGTDHNYGYTF
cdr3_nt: TGTGCCAGCAGTAAAGGGACGGACCATAACTATGGCTACACCTTC

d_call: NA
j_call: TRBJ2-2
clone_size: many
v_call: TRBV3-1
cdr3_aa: CASYLTGELFF
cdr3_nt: TGTGCCAGCTATCTGACCGGGGAGCTGTTTTTT

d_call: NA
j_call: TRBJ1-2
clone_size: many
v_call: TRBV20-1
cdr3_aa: CSAIEGAHRDYGYTF
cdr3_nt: TGCAGTGCTATTGAAGGGGCCCATCGGGACTATGGCTACACCTTC

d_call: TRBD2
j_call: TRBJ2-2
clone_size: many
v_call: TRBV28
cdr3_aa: CASSQPLAGKTGELFF
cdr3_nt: TGTGCCAGCAGTCAGCCGCTAGCGGGTAAAACCGGGGAGCTGTTTTTT

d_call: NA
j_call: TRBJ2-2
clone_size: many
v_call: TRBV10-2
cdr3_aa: CASKVEPGSVTGELFF
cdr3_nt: TGCGCCAGCAAAGTCGAACCGGGTTCGGTTACCGGGGAGCTGTTTTTT

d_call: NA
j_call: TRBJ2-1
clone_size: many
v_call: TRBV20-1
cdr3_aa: CSAPFSSYNEQFF
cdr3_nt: TGCAGTGCCCCCTTTTCCTCCTACAATGAGCAGTTCTTC

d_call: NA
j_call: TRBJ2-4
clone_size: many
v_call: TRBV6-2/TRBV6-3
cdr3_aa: CASSPLDIQYF
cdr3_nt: TGTGCCAGCAGCCCCCTAGACATTCAGTACTTC

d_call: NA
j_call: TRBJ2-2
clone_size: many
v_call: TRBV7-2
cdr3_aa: CASSSAAGSTGELFF
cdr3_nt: TGTGCCAGCAGCTCGGCCGCAGGGAGCACCGGGGAGCTGTTTTTT

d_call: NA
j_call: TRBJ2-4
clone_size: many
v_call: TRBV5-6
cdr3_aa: CASSLAIYLAKNIQYF
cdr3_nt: TGTGCCAGCAGCTTGGCGATATACCTAGCCAAAAACATTCAGTACTTC

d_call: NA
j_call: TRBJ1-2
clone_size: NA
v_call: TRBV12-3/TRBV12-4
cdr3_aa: CASSPGVYGYTF
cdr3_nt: TGTGCCAGCAGTCCAGGTGTCTATGGCTACACCTTC

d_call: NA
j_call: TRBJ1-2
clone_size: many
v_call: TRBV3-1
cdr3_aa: CASSQDLTGGNGYTF
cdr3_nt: TGTGCCAGCAGCCAAGATCTGACGGGAGGAAATGGCTACACCTTC

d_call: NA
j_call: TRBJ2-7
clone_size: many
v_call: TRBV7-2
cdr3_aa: CASSPGAPFSYEQYF
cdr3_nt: TGTGCCAGCAGCCCCGGGGCCCCCTTCTCCTACGAGCAGTACTTC

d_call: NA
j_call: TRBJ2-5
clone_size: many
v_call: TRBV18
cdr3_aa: CASSPGYQETQYF
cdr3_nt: TGTGCCAGCAGCCCCGGGTACCAAGAGACCCAGTACTTC

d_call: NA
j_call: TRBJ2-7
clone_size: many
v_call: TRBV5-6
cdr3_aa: CASSLGGGPEQYF
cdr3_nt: TGTGCCAGCAGCTTGGGAGGGGGACCCGAGCAGTACTTC

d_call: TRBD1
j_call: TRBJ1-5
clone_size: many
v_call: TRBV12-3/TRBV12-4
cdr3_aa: CASRKQGDGQPQHF
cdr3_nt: TGTGCCAGCAGGAAACAGGGGGACGGACAGCCCCAGCATTTT

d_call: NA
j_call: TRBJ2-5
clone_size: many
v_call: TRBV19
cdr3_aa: CASSRASEETQYF
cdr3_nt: TGTGCCAGTAGTAGGGCTAGCGAAGAGACCCAGTACTTC

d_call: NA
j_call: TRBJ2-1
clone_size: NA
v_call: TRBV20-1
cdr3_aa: CSAKAREWSPNEQFF
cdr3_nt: TGCAGTGCTAAGGCCCGGGAATGGTCCCCCAATGAGCAGTTCTTC

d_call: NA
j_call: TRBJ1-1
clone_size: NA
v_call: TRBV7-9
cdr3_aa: CASSPRGGAGNTEAFF
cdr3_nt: TGTGCCAGCAGCCCCCGAGGCGGAGCCGGGAACACTGAAGCTTTCTTT

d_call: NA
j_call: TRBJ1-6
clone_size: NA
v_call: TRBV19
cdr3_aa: CASKEGRGNSPLHF
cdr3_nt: TGTGCCAGTAAAGAGGGAAGAGGGAATTCACCCCTCCACTTT

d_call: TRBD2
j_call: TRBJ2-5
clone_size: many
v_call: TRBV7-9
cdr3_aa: CASSIPGGVFETQYF
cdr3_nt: TGTGCCAGCAGTATCCCGGGAGGGGTTTTCGAGACCCAGTACTTC

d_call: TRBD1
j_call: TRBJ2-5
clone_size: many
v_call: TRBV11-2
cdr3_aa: CASSLLAGTGEETQYF
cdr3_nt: TGTGCCAGCAGCTTGCTCGCCGGGACAGGGGAAGAGACCCAGTACTTC

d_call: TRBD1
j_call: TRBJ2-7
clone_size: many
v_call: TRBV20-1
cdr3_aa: CSVEGDSSYEQYF
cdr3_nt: TGCAGTGTCGAGGGGGACAGCTCCTACGAGCAGTACTTC

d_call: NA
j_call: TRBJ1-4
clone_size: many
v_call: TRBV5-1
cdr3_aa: CASSPGSGLNEKLFF
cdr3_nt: TGCGCCAGCAGCCCTGGATCAGGTCTTAATGAAAAACTGTTTTTT

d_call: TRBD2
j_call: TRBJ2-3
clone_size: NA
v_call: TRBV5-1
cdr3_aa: CASSLGGTSGTDTQYF
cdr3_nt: TGCGCCAGCAGCTTGGGTGGGACTAGCGGCACAGATACGCAGTATTTT

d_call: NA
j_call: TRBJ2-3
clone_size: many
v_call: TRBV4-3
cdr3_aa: CASSQEAAIAQYF
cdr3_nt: TGCGCCAGCAGCCAAGAAGCGGCCATTGCGCAGTATTTT

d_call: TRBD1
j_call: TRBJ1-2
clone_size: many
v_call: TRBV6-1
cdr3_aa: CASSGTGQGYGYTF
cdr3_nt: TGTGCCAGCAGTGGAACGGGACAGGGCTATGGCTACACCTTC

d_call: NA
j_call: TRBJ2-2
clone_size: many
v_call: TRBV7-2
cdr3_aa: CASSPRGNTGELFF
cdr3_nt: TGTGCCAGCAGCCCAAGGGGGAACACCGGGGAGCTGTTTTTT

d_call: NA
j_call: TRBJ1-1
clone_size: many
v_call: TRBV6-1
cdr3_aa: CASSEVGGREAFF
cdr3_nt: TGTGCCAGCAGTGAAGTTGGGGGACGGGAAGCTTTCTTT

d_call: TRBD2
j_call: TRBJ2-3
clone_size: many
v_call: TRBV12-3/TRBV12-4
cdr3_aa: CATHGAGEPDTQYF
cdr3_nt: TGTGCCACCCATGGAGCGGGAGAGCCAGATACGCAGTATTTT

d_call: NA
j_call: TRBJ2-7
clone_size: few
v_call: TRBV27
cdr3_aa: CASSPRRVGSEQYF
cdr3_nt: TGTGCCAGCAGTCCGCGGAGAGTGGGGAGCGAGCAGTACTTC

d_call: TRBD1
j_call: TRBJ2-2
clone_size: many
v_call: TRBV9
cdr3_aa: CASSVGQGGNGELFF
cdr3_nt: TGTGCCAGCAGCGTAGGACAGGGGGGGAACGGGGAGCTGTTTTTT

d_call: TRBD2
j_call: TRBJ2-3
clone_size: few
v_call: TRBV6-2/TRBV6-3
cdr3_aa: CASSSTSGGSDTQYF
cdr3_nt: TGTGCCAGCAGCTCGACTAGCGGGGGATCAGATACGCAGTATTTT

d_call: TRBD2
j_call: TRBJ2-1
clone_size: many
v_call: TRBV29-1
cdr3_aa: CSVEKGLAGLAGGTYNEQFF
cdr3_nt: TGCAGCGTTGAAAAAGGGCTCGCGGGACTAGCGGGAGGAACCTACAATGAGCAGTTCTTC

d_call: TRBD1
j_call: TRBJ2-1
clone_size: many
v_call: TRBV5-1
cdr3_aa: CASSPGTASYNEQFF
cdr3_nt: TGCGCCAGCAGTCCCGGGACAGCCTCCTACAATGAGCAGTTCTTC

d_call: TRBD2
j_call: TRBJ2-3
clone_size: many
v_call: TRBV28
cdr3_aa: CASSMASGSRDTQYF
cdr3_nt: TGTGCCAGCAGTATGGCTAGCGGGAGTCGGGATACGCAGTATTTT

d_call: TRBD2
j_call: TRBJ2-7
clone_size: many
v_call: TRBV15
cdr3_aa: CATRNPTSGRKSYEQYF
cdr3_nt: TGTGCCACCAGAAACCCAACTAGCGGGAGGAAATCCTACGAGCAGTACTTC

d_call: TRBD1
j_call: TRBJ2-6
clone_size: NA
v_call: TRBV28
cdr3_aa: CASSGQGARTGANVLTF
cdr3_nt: TGTGCCAGCAGTGGACAGGGGGCGAGGACTGGGGCCAACGTCCTGACTTTC

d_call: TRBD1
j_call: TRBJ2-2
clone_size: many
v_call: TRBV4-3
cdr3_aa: CASSQDRMGQTTGELFF
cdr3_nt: TGCGCCAGCAGCCAAGACCGAATGGGACAGACCACCGGGGAGCTGTTTTTT